A single sample is the source of the 22 T cell receptor beta chains below, sequenced in a study of OX40 agonist ivuxolimab in advanced cancers. Libraries came from the immunoSEQ multiplex PCR assay. The table comes from immuneACCESS by way of TCRdb, which keeps in-frame sequences with V and J called. Part of the clones is missing from these tables; in studies checked, under half for an unresolved V gene and the rest for unknown reasons. This sample holds about 94,000 clones; 92% were observed only once. The ten largest account for about 3.6% of the sample. The specimen was CD4+ or CD8+ T cells sorted from blood, collected in a trial of the OX40 agonist ivuxolimab. The receptor set was obtained from an adult with an advanced solid tumor such as melanoma, head and neck, liver or kidney cancer.

This clone was observed a single time. The V and J genes are TRBV11-2 and TRBJ2-1; no reliable D call. The CDR3 extends over 13 amino acids. Trimming left V 2 bases short and J 7 bases short, with 9 bases between. Germline CDR1 and CDR2: SGHAT and FQNNGV. Written as DNA, the CDR3 is TGTGCCAGCAGCTTATTTAGATCGAATGAGCAGTTCTTC. Amino acids: CASSLFRSNEQFF.

Written as DNA, the CDR3 is TGTGCCAGCACCGTACAGGGGACGAACACTGAAGCTTTCTTT. Translation: CASTVQGTNTEAFF. The gene calls are TRBV5-6 and TRBJ1-1, with 7 bases that match TRBD1. The CDR3 contains 14 residues. V dropped 6 bases and J dropped 1; count of bases not matched to a gene: 6. Germline assignment: CDR1 SGHDT and CDR2 YYEEEE. The full variable domain, with the rest looked up from reference TRBV5-6 and TRBJ1-1, is DAGVTQSPTHLIKTRGQQVTLRCSPKSGHDTVSWYQQALGQGPQFIFQYYEEEERQRGNFPDRFSGHQFPNYSSELNVNALLLGDSALYLCASTVQGTNTEAFFGQGTRLTVV.

This chain uses TRBV19 with TRBJ1-2; no firm D call. Germline CDR1 LNHDA, CDR2 SQIVND (reference sequence). There are 12 residues in the CDR3. The V end was cut by 8 bases, the J end by 2 bases, with 9 bases between. CDR3 protein: CASLWPNYGYTF. DNA of the CDR3: TGTGCCAGTCTGTGGCCCAACTATGGCTACACCTTC.

The V and J genes are TRBV27 and TRBJ2-1, with 8 bases lining up with TRBD2. Germline trimming cut 3 bases from V and 3 bases from J; bases unmatched to any gene: 7. CDR1 is MNHEY, CDR2 SMNVEV, per germline (reference sequence). The CDR3 spans 16 residues. CDR3 region: CASSFSGGPRYNEQFF. For the CDR3, the DNA is TGTGCCAGCAGTTTCTCGGGAGGGCCCCGCTACAATGAGCAGTTCTTC.

The J gene is TRBJ2-2, the V gene TRBV13; TRBD1 might be the D (5 bases). This CDR3 region has 13 residues. Germline V lookup: CDR1 PRHDT, CDR2 FYEKMQ (reference sequence). V was shortened by 1 base and J by 5 bases, with 5 bases between the two germline ends. In DNA, the CDR3 is TGTGCCAGCAGCTTAGAGGGGACCGGGGAGCTGTTTTTT. It is translated as CASSLEGTGELFF.

In this sample, this clone turned up a few times. The J gene is TRBJ2-7, the V gene TRBV5-4; D ambiguous. Per the germline V gene, CDR1 is SGHNT and CDR2 is YYREEE (reference sequence). The V end was cut by 2 bases, the J end by 5 bases, with 14 bases between. The CDR3 extends over 14 amino acids. The CDR3 is CASSFRTESHEQYF. In DNA form, the CDR3 reads TGTGCCAGCAGCTTCAGGACGGAGTCCCACGAGCAGTACTTC.

CDR3 in DNA: TGCAGCGTTATCGGCAGGGTTAATGAAAAACTGTTTTTT. Protein: CSVIGRVNEKLFF. The chain links TRBV29-1 to TRBJ1-4; D might be TRBD1 (5 bases). There are 13 residues in the CDR3. V lost 5 bases and J lost 4, with 11 bases in between. Germline values: CDR1 SQVTM, CDR2 ANQGSEA.

This chain uses TRBV13 with TRBJ2-1, with 9 bases matching TRBD1. Trimming removed 4 bases from V and 5 bases from J; junction bases left unmatched: 9. This CDR3 has 16 residues. Per germline, CDR1 PRHDT and CDR2 FYEKMQ (reference sequence). This chain's CDR3 is CASSSHRGTGNNEQFF. The CDR3 nucleotides are TGTGCCAGCAGCTCCCATCGAGGGACAGGGAACAATGAGCAGTTCTTC.

The genes are TRBV15 and TRBJ2-7; a weak D match, TRBD2 (6 bases). Germline CDR1 is LNHNV and CDR2 is YYDKDF (reference sequence). V shed 3 bases and J shed 0 bases, with 15 bases lying between them. The CDR3 extends over 16 amino acids. This chain's CDR3 is CATSSLPGLSSYEQYF. The CDR3 nucleotides are TGTGCCACCAGCAGCCTCCCGGGACTGAGCTCCTACGAGCAGTACTTC.

The chain links TRBV10-2 to TRBJ2-7; D is ambiguous. The V and J ends lost 4 bases and 1 base respectively, with 2 bases between them. The germline V gene encodes CDR1 WSHSY and CDR2 SAAADI. The CDR3 has 11 amino acids. The CDR3 sequence is CASSGSYEQYF. CDR3 sequence (DNA): TGCGCCAGCAGTGGATCCTACGAGCAGTACTTC.

The chain employs TRBV5-1 and TRBJ1-1; D not resolved. The CDR3 consists of 15 residues. With 2 bases removed from V and 4 bases from J, the gap between germline ends came to 15 bases. Germline V CDR1 and CDR2: SGHRS, YFSETQ. CDR3 sequence: CASSFTRLGGTEAFF. CDR3 nucleotides: TGCGCCAGCAGCTTTACCAGACTCGGAGGCACTGAAGCTTTCTTT.

This clone was seen once. This chain uses TRBV21-1 with TRBJ2-7; no check of the table's D call, TRBD2, against the DNA was made. TRBV21-1 has pseudogene status. The CDR3 is 17 residues long. The CDR3 loop reads CASSKEGEGGTSYEQYF. The CDR3 region has the DNA TGTGCCAGCAGCAAAGAAGGCGAGGGAGGGACCTCCTACGAGCAGTACTTC.

This chain uses TRBV10-3 with TRBJ2-2, with 16 positions matching TRBD2. Germline lookup yields CDR1 ENHRY and CDR2 SYGVKD. The CDR3 runs to 19 residues. Trimming at V came to 3 bases and at J to 3 bases, leaving 7 bases not matched to a gene. CDR3 amino acids: CAISDHAGTSGGDTGELFF. The CDR3, as DNA: TGTGCCATCAGTGATCACGCCGGGACTAGCGGGGGGGACACCGGGGAGCTGTTTTTT.

The rearrangement links TRBV6-1 to TRBJ2-7, with 7 bases lining up with TRBD2. Per germline, CDR1 MNHNS and CDR2 SASEGT. This CDR3 region has 15 residues. The trim removed 2 bases at V and 3 bases at J, leaving 7 bases unmatched. CDR3 DNA sequence: TGTGCCAGCAGTGAATTCAGCCTAGCGGACTACGAGCAGTACTTC. This translates into CASSEFSLADYEQYF.

J is TRBJ2-7 and V is TRBV11-2; D gene unclear. The CDR3 is 14 residues long. Germline CDR1 is SGHAT and CDR2 is FQNNGV. The germline V and J ends were trimmed by 1 base and 3 bases, with 10 bases remaining between them. CDR3 loop: CASSLGAGNYEQYF. For the CDR3, the DNA is TGTGCCAGCAGCTTAGGAGCAGGAAACTACGAGCAGTACTTC.

V gene TRBV5-1 combines with J gene TRBJ2-4; no clear D. Germline V gene sequence: CDR1 SGHRS, CDR2 YFSETQ. V was pared by 0 bases and J by 4 bases, with 8 bases between. The CDR3 covers 14 residues. The CDR3 sequence is CASSLDGLKNIQYF. The DNA for the CDR3 is TGCGCCAGCAGCTTGGACGGGTTAAAAAACATTCAGTACTTC.

The chain is built from TRBV6-5 and TRBJ2-7; 7 bases line up with TRBD1. The CDR3 sequence is 13 residues long. Germline V gene lookup returns CDR1 MNHEY and CDR2 SVGAGI. Trimming at V came to 0 bases and at J to 4 bases, leaving 0 bases not matched to a gene. CDR3 nucleotide sequence: TGTGCCAGCAGTTACTCGGACAGGTACGAGCAGTACTTC. The encoded protein is CASSYSDRYEQYF.

A note on this clone: The junction shows a germline mismatch at one end, possibly a read error. The CDR3 spells CAWRFWGREQCF. The CDR3 DNA reads as TGTGCCTGGAGGTTCTGGGGGCGGGAGCAGTGCTTC. V gene TRBV30 combines with J gene TRBJ2-7; D is possibly TRBD2 (7 bases). CDR3 length equals 12 residues. Germline CDR1 reads GTSNPN; CDR2 reads SVGIG (reference sequence).

The chain carries TRBV27 and TRBJ1-1, with a possible D match to TRBD1 (5 bases). CDR1 and CDR2 (germline): MNHEY, SMNVEV (reference sequence). The V end was cut by 3 bases, the J end by 5 bases, with 13 bases between. The CDR3 extends over 14 amino acids. In nucleotides, the CDR3 is TGTGCCAGCAGTTTTCGGGGGGGAGGAACTGAAGCTTTCTTT. It specifies CASSFRGGGTEAFF.

The J gene is TRBJ2-7, the V gene TRBV9; 7 nucleotides agree with TRBD1. With 3 bases clipped from V and 5 bases from J, the junction kept 11 bases outside the gene matches. Germline values: CDR1 SGDLS, CDR2 YYNGEE. The CDR3 sequence is 15 residues long. CDR3 nucleotide sequence: TGTGCCAGCAGCGCCCTCCCGCAGGGGGTCCACGAGCAGTACTTC. This gives the protein CASSALPQGVHEQYF.

The chain combines TRBV7-2 with TRBJ2-2, with 9 bases that match TRBD2. Germline CDR1 is SGHTA and CDR2 is FQGNSA. V gave up 4 bases and J gave up 4 bases; unmatched junction bases: 7. This CDR3 comprises 16 residues. As DNA, the CDR3 is TGTGCCAGCAGCTGGAAGTGGCGGGGGGGCACCGGGGAGCTGTTTTTT. Its protein is CASSWKWRGGTGELFF.

The chain joins TRBV27 to TRBJ2-1; 14 bases map to TRBD2. Germline V gene data show CDR1 as MNHEY and CDR2 as SMNVEV (reference sequence). Germline trimming cut 6 bases from V and 9 bases from J; bases unmatched to any gene: 7. This CDR3 is built from 15 residues. CDR3 loop: CASSSGTSGSSEQFF. CDR3 nucleotides: TGTGCCAGCAGCTCCGGGACTAGCGGGAGTTCTGAGCAGTTCTTC.